What follows are 24 T cell receptor beta chains derived from one specimen sequenced in a study of blood T cell repertoires in COVID-19. Some clones are missing from TCRdb's copy, which holds only in-frame ones; the method was immunoSEQ multiplex PCR. The data hold about 190,000 clones, with about 88% observed a single time. Sequencing was carried out using PBMCs or T cells enriched from blood (not recorded which). The receptors were sampled from a middle-aged woman in a cohort exposed to, infected with or recovered from COVID-19 (not recorded which).

The chain employs TRBV4-1 and TRBJ1-4; D gene uncertain. This CDR3 spans 16 amino acids. The V gene lost 1 base and the J gene lost 2 bases, with 11 bases spanning the gap. CDR1 is MGHRA, CDR2 YSYEKL, per germline. CDR3: CASSQGSGITNEKLFF. In DNA, the CDR3 is TGCGCCAGCAGCCAAGGGTCCGGGATTACTAATGAAAAACTGTTTTTT.

This clone has more than one count but fewer than ten. The chain couples TRBV7-8 to TRBJ1-6; D may be TRBD1 (5 bases). From germline, CDR1 is SGHVS and CDR2 FQNEAQ. The CDR3 is 14 amino acids. Trimming removed 5 bases from V and 7 bases from J, with 12 bases in between. CDR3 DNA: TGTGCCAGCAGCCTAAAAGGGGAAAATTCACCCCTCCACTTT. Translation: CASSLKGENSPLHF.

This clone was found a few times. V and J are TRBV5-6 and TRBJ1-3; D possibly corresponds to TRBD1 (6 bases). V lost 6 bases and J 7 bases, leaving 17 bases between the germline ends. Germline V CDR1 and CDR2: SGHDT, YYEEEE. The CDR3 has 14 amino acids. The CDR3 nucleotides are TGTGCCAGCATTGGGCAGGGGCCGGGGAACACCATATATTTT. Translation gives CASIGQGPGNTIYF.

This clone was picked up one time. This rearrangement joins TRBV13 to TRBJ1-4; tentative D call: TRBD1 (6 bases). The CDR3 loop spans 17 amino acids. V was cut by 5 bases and J by 5 bases, with 21 bases left in between. Germline CDR1 PRHDT, CDR2 FYEKMQ (reference sequence). The CDR3 sequence is CASSPGWGRSPNEKLFF. The CDR3 nucleotides are TGTGCCAGCAGCCCCGGCTGGGGGCGCAGCCCCAATGAAAAACTGTTTTTT. Complete variable domain (other parts from reference TRBV13 and TRBJ1-4): AAGVIQSPRHLIKEKRETATLKCYPIPRHDTVYWYQQGPGQDPQFLISFYEKMQSDKGSIPDRFSAQQFSDYHSELNMSSLELGDSALYFCASSPGWGRSPNEKLFFGSGTQLSVL.

The chain uses TRBV4-1 and TRBJ1-1, with 7 bases identical to TRBD1. The CDR3 contains 13 residues. CDR1 and CDR2 (germline): MGHRA, YSYEKL. V lost 5 bases and J lost 3; bases outside the gene matches: 3. CDR3 amino acids: CASSGQGDTEAFF. The CDR3 nucleotides are TGCGCCAGCAGCGGTCAGGGGGACACTGAAGCTTTCTTT.

The rearrangement uses TRBV5-1 and TRBJ1-1; 8 positions match TRBD1. From germline, CDR1 is SGHRS and CDR2 YFSETQ. The CDR3 spans 14 residues. V gave up 6 bases and J gave up 4 bases; unmatched junction bases: 8. CDR3 amino acids: CASTLTGDITEAFF. The DNA for the CDR3 is TGCGCCAGCACCCTGACAGGGGATATCACTGAAGCTTTCTTT.

The chain employs TRBV6-5 and TRBJ2-5; D unresolved. Germline V gives CDR1 MNHEY, CDR2 SVGAGI. The CDR3 consists of 12 residues. Trimming cost V 0 bases and J 7 bases, with 6 bases left between them. The CDR3 DNA reads TGTGCCAGCAGTTACTCGTTCGGGACCCAGTACTTC. It encodes CASSYSFGTQYF.

The chain combines TRBV4-1 with TRBJ2-1; D remains unclear. CDR1 MGHRA and CDR2 YSYEKL come from the germline V gene. Trimming took off 1 base at V and 9 bases at J, with 13 bases between the two ends. This CDR3 is built from 14 residues. The CDR3 region is CASSQVGGIGEQFF. The CDR3, as DNA: TGCGCCAGCAGCCAAGTCGGCGGTATAGGTGAGCAGTTCTTC.

V usage is TRBV9 and J usage is TRBJ1-2; TRBD1 might be the D (6 bases). This CDR3 spans 13 amino acids. Germline-derived CDR1 and CDR2 are SGDLS and YYNGEE. Trimming removed 3 bases at V and 4 bases at J, with 10 bases between. This chain's CDR3 is CASSDRAAYGYTF. The CDR3 DNA reads as TGTGCCAGCAGCGACAGGGCCGCCTATGGCTACACCTTC. The whole variable domain, filled in from reference TRBV9 and TRBJ1-2, reads DSGVTQTPKHLITATGQRVTLRCSPRSGDLSVYWYQQSLDQGLQFLIQYYNGEERAKGNILERFSAQQFPDLHSELNLSSLELGDSALYFCASSDRAAYGYTFGSGTRLTVV.

The chain joins TRBV9 to TRBJ2-7; 8 positions match TRBD1. The CDR3 runs 15 residues. Per germline, CDR1 SGDLS and CDR2 YYNGEE. Trimming removed 6 bases from V and 5 bases from J; junction bases left unmatched: 13. This chain's CDR3 is CASNPLQGESHEQYF. CDR3 nucleotides: TGTGCCAGCAACCCTCTACAGGGGGAAAGCCACGAGCAGTACTTC.

This clone is a singleton in its sample. CDR3 nucleotide sequence: TGTGCCAGCAATGATCGGTACAGCAATCAGCCCCAGCATTTT. Translating gives CASNDRYSNQPQHF. The V gene is TRBV28, the J gene TRBJ1-5; no clear D. CDR1 MDHEN and CDR2 SYDVKM come from the germline V gene. The CDR3 runs to 14 residues. The V end lost 7 bases, the J end lost 1 base, and 11 bases lay between the germline ends.

In its sample, this clone was seen once. V and J are TRBV5-5 and TRBJ1-2; 7 bases match TRBD1. This CDR3 has 13 amino acids. Trimming took 4 bases from V and 6 from J; bases not matched to a gene: 6. The germline V gene has CDR1 SGHKS and CDR2 YYEKEE (reference sequence). The CDR3 here is CASSPTGVHGYTF. In DNA, the CDR3 is TGTGCCAGCAGCCCAACAGGGGTTCATGGCTACACCTTC. Full variable domain (outside the CDR3, taken from reference TRBV5-5 and TRBJ1-2): DAGVTQSPTHLIKTRGQQVTLRCSPISGHKSVSWYQQVLGQGPQFIFQYYEKEERGRGNFPDRFSARQFPNYSSELNVNALLLGDSALYLCASSPTGVHGYTFGSGTRLTVV.

The chain combines TRBV5-5 with TRBJ1-5; D not certain. Looked up from germline, CDR1 is SGHKS and CDR2 is YYEKEE (reference sequence). There are 16 residues in the CDR3. Between the trimmed V and J ends, which lost 4 bases and 3 bases, there was a span of 17 bases. This chain's CDR3 is CASSLKVELYNQPQHF. DNA of the CDR3: TGTGCCAGCAGCCTGAAGGTGGAGCTCTACAATCAGCCCCAGCATTTT.

The gene calls are TRBV18 and TRBJ2-7; D may be TRBD2 (6 bases). Germline values: CDR1 KGHSH, CDR2 LQKENI. The CDR3 has 14 residues. V lost 3 bases and J lost 3, with 12 bases in between. The DNA of the CDR3 is TGTGCCAGCTCACCGGGAGGAACCTACTACGAGCAGTACTTC. Encoded protein: CASSPGGTYYEQYF.

The V call is TRBV4-1, the J call TRBJ2-7; D may be TRBD2 (5 bases). This CDR3 region has 13 residues. Trimming removed 2 bases from V and 4 bases from J, with 9 bases in between. Germline assignment: CDR1 MGHRA and CDR2 YSYEKL. Here the CDR3 reads CASSQRTSYEQYF. CDR3 DNA sequence: TGCGCCAGCAGCCAAAGAACTAGTTACGAGCAGTACTTC.

This clone appeared a single time. The chain links TRBV11-2 to TRBJ1-1; D possibly corresponds to TRBD1 (6 bases). Per germline, CDR1 SGHAT and CDR2 FQNNGV. CDR3 size: 17 residues. Between the trimmed V and J ends, which lost 7 bases and 0 bases, there was a span of 21 bases. As DNA, the CDR3 is TGTGCCAGCACGCATGATTATCCGGGGGGCTTGAACACTGAAGCTTTCTTT. Translation: CASTHDYPGGLNTEAFF.

The chain recombines TRBV5-8 with TRBJ2-7; 8 positions agree with TRBD2. The CDR3 is made up of 14 amino acids. V was pared by 2 bases and J by 6 bases, with 7 bases of the junction left unmatched. Germline V gene data show CDR1 as SGHTS and CDR2 as YDEGEE. The CDR3 loop is CASSFPGLGSEQYF. The CDR3, as DNA: TGTGCCAGCAGCTTTCCGGGACTAGGTTCCGAGCAGTACTTC.

The chain is built from TRBV3-1 (or the pseudogene TRBV3-2) and TRBJ1-6, with D perhaps TRBD1 (5 bases). The germline CDR1 and CDR2 sequences are LGHDT and YNNKEL (reference sequence). The V and J ends lost 3 bases and 2 bases respectively, with 29 bases between them. The CDR3 is 22 amino acids. The CDR3 nucleotides read TGTGCCAGCAGCCAGTATTGTCTTGTGATGAGCGGGACCAACGCCTATAATTCACCCCTCCACTTT. Its translation is CASSQYCLVMSGTNAYNSPLHF.

This clone came up once. This sequence joins TRBV6-6 and TRBJ1-4; TRBD1 matches at 9 bases. CDR3 length: 16 residues. Germline V gives CDR1 MNHNY, CDR2 SVGAGI (reference sequence). V trimming: 5 bases; J trimming: 4 bases; junction bases outside the gene matches: 8. This CDR3 reads CASSRNPGQGNEKLFF. The CDR3 DNA reads as TGTGCCAGCAGTCGTAACCCGGGACAGGGTAATGAAAAACTGTTTTTT.

V usage is TRBV3-1 (or the pseudogene TRBV3-2) and J usage is TRBJ2-3; 13 bases are shared with TRBD2. The germline CDR1 and CDR2 sequences are LGHDT and YNNKEL (reference sequence). The CDR3 contains 20 residues. Trimming removed 4 bases from V and 0 bases from J; junction bases left unmatched: 13. CDR3 sequence reads: CASSRSLAGGPGGSTDTQYF. In nucleotides, the CDR3 is TGTGCCAGCAGCCGATCACTAGCGGGGGGGCCGGGCGGAAGCACAGATACGCAGTATTTT.

This chain links TRBV5-5 with TRBJ2-7; TRBD1 is a possible D gene (7 bases). CDR3 length: 16 residues. Germline V gives CDR1 SGHKS, CDR2 YYEKEE (reference sequence). V dropped 0 bases and J dropped 2 bases, with 15 bases sitting between them. The CDR3 coding sequence is TGTGCCAGCAGCTTGGGGCCAGGGGGAGGCGCCTACGAGCAGTACTTC. Its protein product is CASSLGPGGGAYEQYF.

This clone has just a few counts. V usage is TRBV25-1 and J usage is TRBJ2-3; 13 positions agree with TRBD2. Germline values: CDR1 MGHDK, CDR2 SYGVNS. This CDR3 is built from 15 residues. V trimming: 4 bases; J trimming: 4 bases; junction bases outside the gene matches: 2. The CDR3 region has the DNA TGTGCCAGCAGTGGACTAGCGGGAGGATCAGATACGCAGTATTTT. Translating gives CASSGLAGGSDTQYF.

The V call is TRBV4-1, the J call TRBJ2-1; 8 bases line up with TRBD2. The CDR3 extends over 16 amino acids. CDR1 is MGHRA and CDR2 is YSYEKL in the germline V gene. J gave up 4 bases and V 0 bases, and 5 bases lay outside the gene matches. The CDR3 DNA sequence: TGCGCCAGCAGCCAAGATCTCGGCGGGGGGTACAATGAGCAGTTCTTC. Encoded protein: CASSQDLGGGYNEQFF.

The chain uses TRBV18 and TRBJ2-2; 8 bases align to TRBD2. The ends lost 6 bases at V and 5 bases at J; junction bases unmatched: 8. The length of the CDR3 is 15 residues. Looked up from germline, CDR1 is KGHSH and CDR2 is LQKENI. DNA for the CDR3: TGTGCCAGCTCCGTCGGGACTAGAGCTACCGGGGAGCTGTTTTTT. Translation: CASSVGTRATGELFF.